These 27 T cell receptor beta chains were all obtained from the same sample, sequenced in a study of neurological immune-mediated disorders. One entry per CDR3 protein, called by TCRdb with MiXCR from the 5' RACE reads. The sample shows approximately 30,000 distinct CDR3 sequences, under 25% of them seen only once. Sequencing input: CD4+ T cells from blood. The receptors were sampled from a man over 45 with HTLV-1-associated myelopathy (HAM/TSP).

This clonotype was found many times. V and J are TRBV20-1 and TRBJ1-5; 8 bases align to TRBD1. Germline lookup yields CDR1 DFQATT and CDR2 SNEGSKA (reference sequence). This CDR3 is built from 14 residues. V gave up 0 bases and J gave up 6 bases; unmatched junction bases: 4. CDR3 DNA: TGCAGTGCTAGAGAGGGGGACAGGTCTCAGCCCCAGCATTTT. Translation gives CSAREGDRSQPQHF.

This clonotype showed up many times. The chain has TRBV7-3 and TRBJ2-3; D perhaps matches TRBD2 (7 bases). The V end lost 8 bases, the J end lost 0 bases, and 12 bases lay between the germline ends. CDR3 length: 14 amino acids. Germline V CDR1 and CDR2: SGHTA, FQGTGA. The CDR3 DNA reads as TGTGCCAGCTCCCGGGGGGCCAGCACAGATACGCAGTATTTT. It translates to CASSRGASTDTQYF. Using reference TRBV7-3 and TRBJ2-3 for the parts outside the CDR3, the full variable domain is GAGVSQTPSNKVTEKGKYVELRCDPISGHTALYWYRQSLGQGPEFLIYFQGTGAADDSGLPNDRFFAVRPEGSVSTLKIQRTERGDSAVYLCASSRGASTDTQYFGPGTRLTVL.

This clonotype was counted at least ten times. This chain uses TRBV2 with TRBJ2-5, with D unclear. Trimming took off 3 bases at V and 5 bases at J, with 13 bases between the two ends. The CDR3 totals 14 residues. Germline loops: CDR1 SNHLY, CDR2 FYNNEI. The CDR3 DNA reads as TGTGCCAGCAGTGATGACGGTCCAGCGGAGACCCAGTACTTC. Amino acid sequence: CASSDDGPAETQYF.

This chain joins TRBV14 and TRBJ1-1; tentatively, D is TRBD1 (6 bases). CDR3 length: 14 residues. V lost 1 base and J 8 bases, leaving 14 bases between the germline ends. CDR1 is SGHDN, CDR2 FVKESK, per germline. CDR3 residues: CASSQGTALFEAFF. The CDR3 DNA reads as TGTGCCAGCAGCCAAGGGACAGCCCTTTTCGAAGCTTTCTTT.

This chain links TRBV20-1 with TRBJ1-3; D perhaps matches TRBD1 (5 bases). Trimming took 4 bases from V and 0 from J, leaving 10 bases between them. Germline V gene sequence: CDR1 DFQATT, CDR2 SNEGSKA (reference sequence). The CDR3 covers 14 residues. This CDR3 reads CSATEGSSGNTIYF. CDR3 coding DNA: TGCAGTGCTACGGAGGGGTCCTCTGGAAACACCATATATTTT.

This clonotype was counted at least ten times. The chain employs TRBV5-1 and TRBJ2-3, with 8 bases fitting TRBD1. CDR1 and CDR2 (germline): SGHRS, YFSETQ. The trim removed 0 bases at V and 5 bases at J, leaving 5 bases unmatched. The CDR3 is made up of 15 amino acids. CDR3 sequence reads: CASSLESRGQDTQYF. CDR3 coding DNA: TGCGCCAGCAGCTTGGAGTCCAGGGGGCAAGATACGCAGTATTTT.

This rearrangement joins TRBV27 to TRBJ1-5, with D unresolved. CDR1 is MNHEY and CDR2 is SMNVEV in the germline V gene (reference sequence). The CDR3 consists of 11 residues. Trimming removed 4 bases from V and 10 bases from J, with 8 bases in between. The CDR3 region has the DNA TGTGCCAGCAGTTCGAATTATCCCCAGCATTTT. Protein sequence: CASSSNYPQHF.

This clonotype was recorded at least ten times. V gene TRBV14 combines with J gene TRBJ1-3, with D perhaps TRBD1 (5 bases). CDR3 length: 16 residues. Germline CDR1 is SGHDN and CDR2 is FVKESK. Trimming shortened V by 7 bases and J by 2 bases, and 18 bases separated the two germline ends. This chain's CDR3 is CASTPLGPPTGNTIYF. The CDR3 DNA is TGTGCCAGCACACCTCTGGGACCCCCGACTGGAAACACCATATATTTT.

The chain is built from TRBV24-1 and TRBJ2-1; 10 bases match TRBD2. The CDR3 is 14 amino acids. V lost 7 bases to trimming and J lost 8 bases; unmatched junction nucleotides: 7. From germline, CDR1 is KGHDR and CDR2 SFDVKD. CDR3 in amino acids: CATRVLAGEHEQFF. The CDR3 nucleotides are TGTGCCACCAGGGTCCTAGCGGGAGAGCATGAGCAGTTCTTC.

This sequence joins TRBV10-3 and TRBJ2-3; D may be TRBD1 (5 bases). This CDR3 region has 14 residues. Germline CDR1 reads ENHRY; CDR2 reads SYGVKD. Trimming took off 11 bases at V and 4 bases at J, with 19 bases between the two ends. As DNA, the CDR3 is TGTGCCTCGCGTGGGGCCGGTGAGGCAGATACGCAGTATTTT. Its protein is CASRGAGEADTQYF.

This clonotype has at least ten counts. This chain uses TRBV2 with TRBJ2-7; D unclear. This CDR3 contains 12 residues. The V gene lost 5 bases and the J gene lost 6 bases, with 11 bases spanning the gap. In germline, CDR1 is SNHLY, CDR2 FYNNEI. The CDR3, as DNA: TGTGCCAGCAGTCTCGGACCGGGCGAGCAGTACTTC. It translates to CASSLGPGEQYF.

This clonotype was seen at least ten times. The chain is built from TRBV5-1 and TRBJ1-6, with 11 bases that match TRBD1. CDR1 and CDR2 (germline): SGHRS, YFSETQ. V was clipped by 1 base and J by 5 bases; unmatched bases: 5. The CDR3 sequence is 17 residues long. CDR3 coding DNA: TGCGCCAGCAGCTTGCACGGACAGGGGGCAGATAATTCACCCCTCCACTTT. Translation: CASSLHGQGADNSPLHF.

This clonotype has at least ten counts. CDR3 sequence reads: CASSLGPQQPQHF. The DNA of the CDR3 is TGCGCCAGCAGCTTGGGGCCACAACAGCCCCAGCATTTT. The chain joins TRBV5-1 to TRBJ1-5; D gene ambiguous. CDR3 length equals 13 residues. Per the germline V gene, CDR1 is SGHRS and CDR2 is YFSETQ. Trimming left V 0 bases short and J 7 bases short, with 8 bases between. Drawing the rest from reference TRBV5-1 and TRBJ1-5, the complete variable domain is KAGVTQTPRYLIKTRGQQVTLSCSPISGHRSVSWYQQTPGQGLQFLFEYFSETQRNKGNFPGRFSGRQFSNSRSEMNVSTLELGDSALYLCASSLGPQQPQHFGDGTRLSIL.

This clonotype showed up many times. This rearrangement joins TRBV29-1 to TRBJ1-6, with D tentatively TRBD1 (5 bases). Germline CDR1 SQVTM, CDR2 ANQGSEA. This CDR3 is built from 13 residues. The V gene lost 4 bases and the J gene lost 7 bases, with 11 bases spanning the gap. CDR3 nucleotide sequence: TGCAGCGTTGGGGGAGGGGTGAATTCACCCCTCCACTTT. It codes for CSVGGGVNSPLHF.

In its sample, this clonotype was seen many times. The CDR3 spells CSARDWGAPYNEQFF. The CDR3 nucleotides read TGCAGTGCTAGAGATTGGGGGGCCCCTTACAATGAGCAGTTCTTC. The rearrangement joins TRBV20-1 to TRBJ2-1; D might be TRBD1 or TRBD2, each matching 6 bases. Trimming took off 0 bases at V and 4 bases at J, with 13 bases between the two ends. This CDR3 region has 15 residues. The germline V gene has CDR1 DFQATT and CDR2 SNEGSKA (reference sequence).

This clonotype was seen ten or more times. For the CDR3, the DNA is TGTGCCAGCAATTCTCAGGGTGGTGCAAATCAGCCCCAGCATTTT. Translation gives CASNSQGGANQPQHF. V gene TRBV9 combines with J gene TRBJ1-5; D possibly corresponds to TRBD1 (5 bases). With 6 bases removed from V and 4 bases from J, the gap between germline ends came to 17 bases. The CDR3 consists of 15 residues. Germline CDR1 and CDR2: SGDLS and YYNGEE.

This clonotype was picked up many times. The chain employs TRBV11-2 and TRBJ2-7, with D perhaps given as TRBD1 or TRBD2 (5 bases each). The CDR3 runs 16 residues. CDR1 is SGHAT, CDR2 FQNNGV, per germline. Trimming took off 1 base at V and 3 bases at J, with 16 bases between the two ends. CDR3 in amino acids: CASSLVGARYIYEQYF. CDR3 DNA sequence: TGTGCCAGCAGCTTAGTCGGGGCTAGGTATATCTACGAGCAGTACTTC.

This clonotype has at least ten counts. The chain has TRBV6-6 and TRBJ1-1; a possible D gene is TRBD1 (5 bases). Trimming cost V 4 bases and J 4 bases, with 22 bases left between them. Germline values: CDR1 MNHNY, CDR2 SVGAGI (reference sequence). This CDR3 comprises 17 residues. The CDR3 here is CASSSHRRLGEGTEAFF. In DNA, the CDR3 is TGTGCCAGCAGTTCACACAGGAGGTTGGGAGAGGGCACTGAAGCTTTCTTT.

The rearrangement joins TRBV5-5 to TRBJ2-7, with 10 positions matching TRBD1. CDR3 size: 15 residues. CDR1 and CDR2 from the germline V gene are SGHKS and YYEKEE (reference sequence). The ends lost 4 bases at V and 5 bases at J; junction bases unmatched: 9. CDR3 DNA: TGTGCCAGCAGCCTACCGGGACAGGGGTGGCACGAGCAGTACTTC. Its translation: CASSLPGQGWHEQYF.

The J gene is TRBJ2-1, the V gene TRBV7-2; TRBD1 is a possible D gene (5 bases). CDR3 length equals 12 residues. Trimming removed 4 bases from V and 10 bases from J, with 11 bases in between. Germline V gives CDR1 SGHTA, CDR2 FQGNSA. CDR3 region: CASSSQGWEQFF. CDR3 sequence (DNA): TGTGCCAGCAGCTCCCAGGGCTGGGAGCAGTTCTTC.

Ten or more counts support this clonotype. The genes are TRBV20-1 and TRBJ2-7, with D hard to call. The V end lost 3 bases, the J end lost 7 bases, and 13 bases lay between the germline ends. The CDR3 is 12 residues long. Germline V gene data show CDR1 as DFQATT and CDR2 as SNEGSKA (reference sequence). CDR3 DNA sequence: TGCAGTGCTAGTCCAAGGGATAGGGAGCAGTACTTC. Translating it yields CSASPRDREQYF.

This clonotype has at least ten counts. The rearrangement links TRBV20-1 to TRBJ2-1, with 7 bases identical to TRBD2. Germline V gene sequence: CDR1 DFQATT, CDR2 SNEGSKA (reference sequence). Unmatched junction bases numbered 9, after V lost 0 bases and J lost 7 bases. The CDR3 is 15 residues long. As DNA, the CDR3 is TGCAGTGCTAGAGATCCCGGCGGGAGCGAAAATGAGCAGTTCTTC. Protein product: CSARDPGGSENEQFF.

The sample holds many counts of this clonotype. V usage is TRBV28 and J usage is TRBJ2-2; D is uncertain. This CDR3 contains 9 residues. Germline values: CDR1 MDHEN, CDR2 SYDVKM. Trimming cost V 10 bases and J 7 bases, with 4 bases left between them. The CDR3 spells CATGGELFF. The CDR3 nucleotides are TGTGCCACCGGCGGGGAGCTGTTTTTT.

This clonotype was picked up many times. This chain joins TRBV5-5 and TRBJ1-5; 8 nucleotides align to TRBD1. Germline trimming cut 4 bases from V and 1 base from J; bases unmatched to any gene: 7. The length of the CDR3 is 16 residues. From germline, CDR1 is SGHKS and CDR2 YYEKEE (reference sequence). CDR3 protein: CASSTTGVRSNQPQHF. The CDR3 nucleotides are TGTGCCAGCAGCACGACAGGGGTGAGGAGCAATCAGCCCCAGCATTTT. The variable domain in full, with the rest retrieved from reference TRBV5-5 and TRBJ1-5, is DAGVTQSPTHLIKTRGQQVTLRCSPISGHKSVSWYQQVLGQGPQFIFQYYEKEERGRGNFPDRFSARQFPNYSSELNVNALLLGDSALYLCASSTTGVRSNQPQHFGDGTRLSIL.

This clonotype was seen many times. The rearrangement joins TRBV9 to TRBJ2-7, with 9 bases aligning to TRBD1. Germline assignment: CDR1 SGDLS and CDR2 YYNGEE. V trimming: 4 bases; J trimming: 1 base; junction bases outside the gene matches: 6. The CDR3 loop spans 15 amino acids. The DNA of the CDR3 is TGTGCCAGCAGCAAGACACAGGGGGCGTCCTACGAGCAGTACTTC. It yields the protein CASSKTQGASYEQYF.

In this sample, this clonotype turned up many times. The rearrangement links TRBV18 to TRBJ2-1; no clear D. The CDR3 contains 14 residues. V gave up 0 bases and J gave up 15 bases, with 18 bases separating them. Per germline, CDR1 KGHSH and CDR2 LQKENI. CDR3 in DNA: TGTGCCAGCTCACCACCGGACCCCCCGTTTAGACCGTTCTTC. It encodes CASSPPDPPFRPFF. Full variable domain (outside the CDR3, taken from reference TRBV18 and TRBJ2-1): NAGVMQNPRHLVRRRGQEARLRCSPMKGHSHVYWYRQLPEEGLKFMVYLQKENIIDESGMPKERFSAEFPKEGPSILRIQQVVRGDSAAYFCASSPPDPPFRPFFGPGTRLTVL.

Ten or more counts support this clonotype. The V call is TRBV12-3 or TRBV12-4, the J call TRBJ1-5; D is unclear. Trimming took off 4 bases at V and 9 bases at J, with 7 bases between the two ends. CDR3 length equals 11 residues. CDR3 in amino acids: CASSYGWPQHF. The DNA of the CDR3 is TGTGCCAGCAGTTATGGGTGGCCCCAGCATTTT.